This TCR beta chain is from a study of beta chain features in type 1 diabetes. General study points: Shortening that was moderate but significant affected the TCRB CDR3s of Type 1 diabetes patients in all four CD4+ subsets.

The entirety of the isolated RNA underwent reverse transcription, so expressed TCRB transcripts were sequenced. Using immunoSEQ multiplex PCR, the repertoire was profiled, and TCRdb retains in-frame clones only, with some absent. The sample records just under 150,000 clones, about 13% being singletons. The CDR3 length is 12 residues. CDR1 and CDR2 from the germline V gene are GTSNPN and SVGIG (reference sequence). Trimming shortened V by 0 bases and J by 4 bases, and 4 bases separated the two germline ends. A word on this clone: What it recognizes is unknown.

Once sorted, every population was more than 98% pure. The sequencing sample was made of central memory CD4+ T cells from blood. The chain uses TRBV30 and TRBJ1-5; D is unresolved. The receptor was isolated from a man aged 18 to 30 with type 1 diabetes. The CDR3 DNA reads as TGTGCCTGGAGTGTACAAAATCAGCCCCAGCATTTT. This gives the protein CAWSVQNQPQHF.